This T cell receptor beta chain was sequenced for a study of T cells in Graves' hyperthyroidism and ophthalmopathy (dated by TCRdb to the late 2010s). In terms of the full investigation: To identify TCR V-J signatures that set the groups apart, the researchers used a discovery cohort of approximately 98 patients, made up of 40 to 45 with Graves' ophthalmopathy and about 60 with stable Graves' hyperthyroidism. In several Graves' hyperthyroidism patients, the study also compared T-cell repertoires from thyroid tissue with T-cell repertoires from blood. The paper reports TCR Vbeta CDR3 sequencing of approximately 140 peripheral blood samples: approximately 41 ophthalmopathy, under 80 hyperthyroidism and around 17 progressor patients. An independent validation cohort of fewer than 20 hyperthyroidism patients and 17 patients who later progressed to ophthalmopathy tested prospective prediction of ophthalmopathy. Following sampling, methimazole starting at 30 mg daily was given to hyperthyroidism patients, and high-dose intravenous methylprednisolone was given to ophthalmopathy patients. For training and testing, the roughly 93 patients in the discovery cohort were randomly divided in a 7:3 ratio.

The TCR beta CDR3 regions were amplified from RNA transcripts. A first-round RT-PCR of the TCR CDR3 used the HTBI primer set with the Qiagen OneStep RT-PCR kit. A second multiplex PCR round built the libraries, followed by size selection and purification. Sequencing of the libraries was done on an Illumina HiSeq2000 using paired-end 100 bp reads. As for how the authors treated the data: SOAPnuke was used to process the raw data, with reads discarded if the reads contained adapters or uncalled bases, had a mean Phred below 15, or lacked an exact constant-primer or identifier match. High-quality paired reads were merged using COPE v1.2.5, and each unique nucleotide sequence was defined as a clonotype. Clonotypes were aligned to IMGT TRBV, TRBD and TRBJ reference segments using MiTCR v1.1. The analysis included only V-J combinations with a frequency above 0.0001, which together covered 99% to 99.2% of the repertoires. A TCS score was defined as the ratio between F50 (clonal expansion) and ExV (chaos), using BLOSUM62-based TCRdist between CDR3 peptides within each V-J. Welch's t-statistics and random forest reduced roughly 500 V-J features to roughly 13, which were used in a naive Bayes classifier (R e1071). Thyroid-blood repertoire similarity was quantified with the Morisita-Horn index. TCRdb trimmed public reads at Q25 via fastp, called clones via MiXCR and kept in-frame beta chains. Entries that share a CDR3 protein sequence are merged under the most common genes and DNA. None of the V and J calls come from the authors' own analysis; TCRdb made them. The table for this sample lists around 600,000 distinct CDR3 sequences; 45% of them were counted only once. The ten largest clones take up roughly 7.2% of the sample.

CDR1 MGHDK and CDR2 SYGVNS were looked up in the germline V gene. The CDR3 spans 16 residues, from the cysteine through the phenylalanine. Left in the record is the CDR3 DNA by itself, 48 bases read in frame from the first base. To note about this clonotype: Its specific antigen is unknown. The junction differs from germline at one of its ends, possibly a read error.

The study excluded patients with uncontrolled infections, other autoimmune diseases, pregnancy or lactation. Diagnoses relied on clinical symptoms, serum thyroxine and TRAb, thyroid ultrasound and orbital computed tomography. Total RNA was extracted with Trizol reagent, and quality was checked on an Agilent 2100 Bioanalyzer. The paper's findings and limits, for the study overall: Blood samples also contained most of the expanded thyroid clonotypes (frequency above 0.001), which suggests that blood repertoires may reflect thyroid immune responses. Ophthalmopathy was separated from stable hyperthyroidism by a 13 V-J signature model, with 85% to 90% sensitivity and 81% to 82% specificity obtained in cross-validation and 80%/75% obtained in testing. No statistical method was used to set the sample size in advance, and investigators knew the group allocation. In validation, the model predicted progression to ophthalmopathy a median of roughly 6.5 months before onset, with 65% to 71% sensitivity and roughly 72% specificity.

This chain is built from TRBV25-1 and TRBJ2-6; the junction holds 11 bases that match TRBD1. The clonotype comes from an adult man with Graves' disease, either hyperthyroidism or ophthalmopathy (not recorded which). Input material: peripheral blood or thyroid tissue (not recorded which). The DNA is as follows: TGTGCCAGCAGTGAATTAGAGGGGACAGGGGGCAACGTCCTGACTTTC. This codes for CASSELEGTGGNVLTF.